This T cell receptor beta chain originates from a study of OX40 agonist ivuxolimab in advanced cancers. The CDR3 runs to 15 residues. Germline V CDR1 and CDR2: SNHLY, FYNNEI. The V end was cut by 8 bases, the J end by 0 bases, with 14 bases between. The protocol was immunoSEQ multiplex PCR, while the TCRdb copy is restricted to in-frame clones and leaves out a portion. Here the sample spans around 75,000 clones, about 86% being singletons. The rearrangement links TRBV2 to TRBJ1-3; tentatively, D is TRBD1 (5 bases). Sequenced material: CD4+ or CD8+ T cells sorted from blood, taken in a trial of the OX40 agonist ivuxolimab. The sequence was collected from an adult with an advanced solid tumor such as melanoma, head and neck, liver or kidney cancer. CDR3 sequence reads: CASCRDKISGNTIYF. The CDR3 coding sequence is TGTGCCAGCTGCAGGGATAAGATCTCTGGAAACACCATATATTTT.